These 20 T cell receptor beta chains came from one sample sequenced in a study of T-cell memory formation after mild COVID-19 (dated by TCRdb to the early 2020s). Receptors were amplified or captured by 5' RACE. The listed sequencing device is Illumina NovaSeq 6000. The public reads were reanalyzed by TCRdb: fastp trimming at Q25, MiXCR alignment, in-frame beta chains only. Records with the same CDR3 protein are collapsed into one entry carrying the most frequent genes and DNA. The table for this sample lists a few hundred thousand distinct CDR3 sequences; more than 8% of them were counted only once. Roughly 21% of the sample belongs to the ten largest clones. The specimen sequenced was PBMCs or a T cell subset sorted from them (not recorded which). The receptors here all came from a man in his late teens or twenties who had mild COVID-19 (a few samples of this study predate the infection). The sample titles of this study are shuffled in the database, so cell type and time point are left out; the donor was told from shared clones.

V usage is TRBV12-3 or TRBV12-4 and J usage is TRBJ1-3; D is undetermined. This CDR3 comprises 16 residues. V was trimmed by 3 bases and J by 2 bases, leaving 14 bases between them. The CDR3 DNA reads TGTGCCAGCAGTTTTCCCTCACTGAGGACTGGAAACACCATATATTTT. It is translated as CASSFPSLRTGNTIYF.

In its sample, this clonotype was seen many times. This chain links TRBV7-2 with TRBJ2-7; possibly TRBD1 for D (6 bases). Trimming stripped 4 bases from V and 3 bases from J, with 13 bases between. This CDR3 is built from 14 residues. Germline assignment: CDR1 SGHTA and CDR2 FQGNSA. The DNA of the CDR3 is TGTGCCAGCAGCTCCACACTGGACAGCTACGAGCAGTACTTC. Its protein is CASSSTLDSYEQYF. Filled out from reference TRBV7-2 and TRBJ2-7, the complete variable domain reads GAGVSQSPSNKVTEKGKDVELRCDPISGHTALYWYRQSLGQGLEFLIYFQGNSAPDKSGLPSDRFSAERTGGSVSTLTIQRTQQEDSAVYLCASSSTLDSYEQYFGPGTRLTVT.

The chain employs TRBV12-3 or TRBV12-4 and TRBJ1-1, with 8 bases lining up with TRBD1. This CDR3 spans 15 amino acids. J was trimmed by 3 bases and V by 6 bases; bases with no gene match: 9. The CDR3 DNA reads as TGTGCCAGCAGCAATGAACAGGGGGGACACACTGAAGCTTTCTTT. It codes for CASSNEQGGHTEAFF.

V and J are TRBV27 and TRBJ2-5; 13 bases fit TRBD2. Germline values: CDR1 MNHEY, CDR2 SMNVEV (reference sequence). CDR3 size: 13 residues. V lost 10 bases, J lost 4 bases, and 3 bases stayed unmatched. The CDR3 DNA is TGTGCCACCTGGACTAGCGGGGGAGAGACCCAGTACTTC. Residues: CATWTSGGETQYF.

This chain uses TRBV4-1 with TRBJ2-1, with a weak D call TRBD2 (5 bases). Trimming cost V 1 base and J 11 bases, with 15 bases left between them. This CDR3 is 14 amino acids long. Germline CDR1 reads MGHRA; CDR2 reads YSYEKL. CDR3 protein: CASSQAEPGKKQFF. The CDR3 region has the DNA TGCGCCAGCAGCCAAGCTGAACCGGGGAAGAAGCAGTTCTTC.

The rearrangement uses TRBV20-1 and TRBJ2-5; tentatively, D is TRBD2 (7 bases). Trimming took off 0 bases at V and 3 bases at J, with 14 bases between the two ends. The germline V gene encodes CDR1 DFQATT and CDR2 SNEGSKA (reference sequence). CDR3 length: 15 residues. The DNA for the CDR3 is TGCAGTGCTAGAGAACCGGGGGGCGTTAAAGAGACCCAGTACTTC. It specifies CSAREPGGVKETQYF.

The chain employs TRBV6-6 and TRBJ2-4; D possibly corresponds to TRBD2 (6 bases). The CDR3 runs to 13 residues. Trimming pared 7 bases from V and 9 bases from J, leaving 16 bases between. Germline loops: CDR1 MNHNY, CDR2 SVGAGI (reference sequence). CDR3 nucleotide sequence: TGTGCCAGCACTGACATGGGAGGAAGCATTCAGTACTTC. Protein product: CASTDMGGSIQYF.

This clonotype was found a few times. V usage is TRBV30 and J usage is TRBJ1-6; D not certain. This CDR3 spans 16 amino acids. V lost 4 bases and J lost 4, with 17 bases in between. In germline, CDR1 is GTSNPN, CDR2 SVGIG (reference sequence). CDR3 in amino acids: CAWKIAGFNYNSPLHF. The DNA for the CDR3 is TGTGCCTGGAAAATCGCGGGGTTTAATTATAATTCACCCCTCCACTTT. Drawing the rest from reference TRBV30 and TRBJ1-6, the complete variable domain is SQTIHQWPATLVQPVGSPLSLECTVEGTSNPNLYWYRQAAGRGLQLLFYSVGIGQISSEVPQNLSASRPQDRQFILSSKKLLLSDSGFYLCAWKIAGFNYNSPLHFGNGTRLTVT.

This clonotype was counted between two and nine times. The CDR3 region has the DNA TGTGCCAGCAGCCGCGGCGGGGCCACAGATACGCAGTATTTT. Protein sequence: CASSRGGATDTQYF. The chain couples TRBV6-2 or TRBV6-3 to TRBJ2-3, with a possible D match to TRBD2 (6 bases). CDR1 and CDR2 (germline): MNHEY, SVGEGT. This CDR3 contains 14 residues. V was trimmed by 6 bases and J by 2 bases, leaving 12 bases between them.

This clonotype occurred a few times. DNA of the CDR3: TGTGCCAGCAGGGCAGGGAATTACGAGCAGTACGTC. Encoded protein: CASRAGNYEQYV. The chain uses TRBV7-9 and TRBJ2-7; TRBD1 might be the D (5 bases). The CDR3 runs to 12 residues. Germline-derived CDR1 and CDR2 are SEHNR and FQNEAQ (reference sequence). The germline V and J ends were trimmed by 6 bases and 4 bases, with 10 bases remaining between them.

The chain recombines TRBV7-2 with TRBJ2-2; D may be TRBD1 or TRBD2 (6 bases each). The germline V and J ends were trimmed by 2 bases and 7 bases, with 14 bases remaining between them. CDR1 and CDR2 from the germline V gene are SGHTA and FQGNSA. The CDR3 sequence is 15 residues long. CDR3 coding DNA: TGTGCCAGCAGCTTAAAGGGGGGAGGAGGCGGGGAGCTGTTTTTT. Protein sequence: CASSLKGGGGGELFF.

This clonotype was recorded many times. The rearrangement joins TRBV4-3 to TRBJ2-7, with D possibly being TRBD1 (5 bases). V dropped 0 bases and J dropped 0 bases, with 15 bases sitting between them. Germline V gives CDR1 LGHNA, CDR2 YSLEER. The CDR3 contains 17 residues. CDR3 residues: CASSQDRKQASSYEQYF. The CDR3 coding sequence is TGCGCCAGCAGCCAAGATAGAAAACAGGCCTCCTCCTACGAGCAGTACTTC.

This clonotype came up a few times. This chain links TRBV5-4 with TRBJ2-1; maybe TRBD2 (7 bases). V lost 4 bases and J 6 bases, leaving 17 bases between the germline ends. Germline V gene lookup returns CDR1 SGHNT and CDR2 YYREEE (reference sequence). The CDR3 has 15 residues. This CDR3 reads CASSPPMAGANEQFF. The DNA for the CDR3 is TGTGCCAGCAGCCCGCCTATGGCGGGGGCCAATGAGCAGTTCTTC.

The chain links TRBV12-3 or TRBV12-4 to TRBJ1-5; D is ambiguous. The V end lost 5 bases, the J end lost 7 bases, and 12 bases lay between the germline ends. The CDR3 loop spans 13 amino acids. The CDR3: CASSDRAEQPQHF. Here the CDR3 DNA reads TGTGCCAGCAGTGATAGGGCTGAGCAGCCCCAGCATTTT.

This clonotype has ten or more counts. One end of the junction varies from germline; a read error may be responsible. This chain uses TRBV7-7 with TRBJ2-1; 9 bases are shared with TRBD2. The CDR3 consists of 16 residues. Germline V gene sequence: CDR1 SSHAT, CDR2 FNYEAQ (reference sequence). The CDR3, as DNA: TGTGCTAGCAGCCGCGGGGGGGCGAGCTCCTACAATGAGCAGTTCTTC. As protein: CASSRGGASSYNEQFF.

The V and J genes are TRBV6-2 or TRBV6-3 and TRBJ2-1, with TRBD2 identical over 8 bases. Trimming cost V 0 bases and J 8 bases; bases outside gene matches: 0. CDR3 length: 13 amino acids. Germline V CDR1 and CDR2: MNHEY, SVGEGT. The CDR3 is CASSYSRGDEQFF. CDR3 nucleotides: TGTGCCAGCAGTTACTCGCGGGGGGATGAGCAGTTCTTC.

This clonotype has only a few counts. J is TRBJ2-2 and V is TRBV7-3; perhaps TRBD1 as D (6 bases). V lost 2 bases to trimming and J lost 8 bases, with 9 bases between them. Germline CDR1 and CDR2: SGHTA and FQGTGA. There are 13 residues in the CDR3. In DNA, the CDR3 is TGTGCCAGCAGCTTATTACAGGGAGGGGAGCTGTTTTTT. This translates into CASSLLQGGELFF.

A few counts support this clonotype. CDR3 loop: CASGSGDFTYEQYF. For the CDR3, the DNA is TGCGCCAGCGGATCGGGCGATTTCACCTACGAGCAGTACTTC. V and J are TRBV5-1 and TRBJ2-7; D unresolved. This CDR3 comprises 14 residues. With 7 bases removed from V and 2 bases from J, the gap between germline ends came to 16 bases. Germline CDR1 reads SGHRS; CDR2 reads YFSETQ.

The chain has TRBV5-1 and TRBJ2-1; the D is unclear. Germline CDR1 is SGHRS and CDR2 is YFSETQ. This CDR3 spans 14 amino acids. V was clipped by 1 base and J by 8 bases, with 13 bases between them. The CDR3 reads CASSLLPPGDEQFF. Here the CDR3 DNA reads TGCGCCAGCAGCTTGCTCCCCCCTGGCGATGAGCAGTTCTTC.

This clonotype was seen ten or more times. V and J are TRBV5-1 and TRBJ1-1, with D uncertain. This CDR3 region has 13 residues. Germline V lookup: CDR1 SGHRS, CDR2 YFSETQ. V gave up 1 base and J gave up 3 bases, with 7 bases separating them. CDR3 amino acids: CASSLKMDTEAFF. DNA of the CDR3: TGCGCCAGCAGCTTGAAGATGGACACTGAAGCTTTCTTT.